This T cell receptor (beta chain) was profiled in a study of regulatory and conventional T cells in RAG deficiency. The data were produced by immunoSEQ multiplex PCR, yet TCRdb's version contains in-frame clones alone and is incomplete. In the table there are about 19,000 clones, around 90% of which are singletons. Germline CDR1 and CDR2: SGDLS and YYNGEE. V trimming: 4 bases; J trimming: 4 bases; junction bases outside the gene matches: 15. The CDR3 is made up of 19 amino acids. The study, taken as a whole, reports: Omenn patients showed >90% Treg-Tconv overlap and shorter CDR3 lengths. Compared with controls, unique Treg TCR beta sequences dropped roughly 100-fold in Omenn syndrome and CID/AS.

For this clone: The antigen remains unidentified.

The sorted regulatory T cells were CD4+, CD25-high and CD127-low, with genomic DNA sequenced. These data were also filed under a second study, of regulatory T cells. As that report states: The primer mix had 52 TRBV and 13 TRBJ primers. Skewed V and J usage and few unique V-J pairs marked patient repertoires, most in Tregs.

The chain joins TRBV9 to TRBJ2-2, with 11 nucleotides matching TRBD2. What was sequenced was Tregs sorted from blood. The TCR sequence derives from a human donor in good health. As DNA, the CDR3 is TGTGCCAGCAGCCCAGGGACTAGCGGCGCCTGGGATATCACCGGGGAGCTGTTTTTT. Protein: CASSPGTSGAWDITGELFF.